The entry that follows covers one T cell receptor (beta chain) sequence. In this sample, this clonotype turned up once. Which antigen it targets is not known. Base qualities are not at hand, and no much larger clone is one base apart. This sample is part of a study of blood T cells in healthy people across ages (dated by TCRdb to between 2015 and 2017). Regarding the research as a whole: In model experiments, roughly one uniquely barcoded TCR beta cDNA molecule per two T cells was captured by template switching. The donors were split into four age groups: young (average 16 years), middle-aged (about 40), aged (over 55) and long-lived (more than 80). Donors of different ages were randomly distributed across sequencing lanes to avoid experimental bias. Age-related changes in TCR beta repertoire diversity were measured in the study by deep sequencing normalized with unique cDNA molecular identifiers. Two additional independent replicas of 1 million unique cDNA reads from the same blood draw were analyzed for two donors (one aged 18 to 29 and one aged 80 or older).

The CDR3 runs 15 amino acids, cysteine and phenylalanine included. Only CDR3 DNA remains: 45 bases, in frame from the first base. CDR1 and CDR2, per the germline V gene, are MGHRA and YSYEKL. Study-wide findings and limitations: Total diversity estimates from one million sequenced T cells were considered lower bounds and underestimates. The long-lived group showed more naive CD4+ T cells, fewer expanded clones and increased TCR diversity than the aged group, suggesting age selection. As age increased, observed TCR beta diversity per million T cells dropped in a roughly linear way, and a significant reduction was already evident by age around 41. Conclusive comparison of naive and antigen-experienced compartments was prevented by the profiling of bulk unsorted PBMCs. Observed TCR beta diversity correlated strongly with the percentage of naive T cells measured by flow cytometry. The CMV infection status of donors was not known, potentially confounding age-related changes in expanded clonotypes.

Systemically healthy Caucasian individuals from Russia, approximately 39 in total and aged about 6 to 90 years, were included as donors. Roughly 10 milliliters of peripheral blood were drawn from each donor into EDTA-treated Vacutainer tubes. PBMCs were isolated by Ficoll-Paque density-gradient centrifugation, with at least 6.5 million obtained per sample. Total RNA, at least 5 micrograms per sample, was extracted from PBMCs with Trizol reagent. For every donor, an aliquot of PBMCs went through flow cytometry to measure the percentages of naive CD45RAhigh/CD27high T cells. The library was prepared using 5' RACE. Sequencer: Illumina HiSeq 2500. A second PCR of about 7 to 12 cycles was performed with a sample-barcoded 5' primer and a J-beta primer mix. A template-switch 5' adaptor carrying 12 random nucleotides introduced a unique molecular identifier onto each TCR beta cDNA molecule. Each sample yielded at least 3 million CDR3-containing paired-end reads. First-strand cDNA synthesis was performed from all RNA using the Mint cDNA synthesis kit, with priming by a TRBC-specific oligonucleotide. After uracil-DNA glycosylase treatment, a first 18-cycle PCR used universal primers M1SS and BC2_uni_R on all cDNA. In the source study's methods: For normalization, 1 million high-quality reads, each with a distinct molecular identifier, were randomly selected from each sample. Instead of being binned into consensus sequences, reads with shared molecular identifiers were discarded. MiTCR, set to a Q25 quality threshold and the strictest error-elimination algorithm, was used for CDR3 identification, clonotype clustering and error correction. A nonparametric unseen species model with Euler transformation was used to estimate a lower bound on total TCR beta diversity. Clones were called with MiXCR by TCRdb after fastp trimmed the public reads at Q25, and only in-frame beta chains were retained. When rows share a CDR3 protein, they turn into one entry using the most common DNA and genes. None of the V and J calls come from the authors' own analysis; TCRdb made them. The sample data list approximately 900,000 distinct CDR3 sequences, and 48% of these were observed just once. The ten largest clones take up roughly an eighth of the sample.

The sample was blood. The clonotype comes from a man aged 25 to 40 in good health. The chain uses TRBV4-1 and TRBJ2-7, with the identity of the D gene unclear. The tail of the sequence fits TRBJ2-5 better, so the J call may be wrong. In nucleotide form, the sequence is TGCGCCAGCAGCCAAGGGAAGTCCCCTCTGGAGACCCAGTACTTC. Translated, this is CASSQGKSPLETQYF.